This T cell receptor beta chain was retrieved from a study of OX40 agonist ivuxolimab in advanced cancers. This clone was seen a few times. Its target is unknown. Peripheral blood came from all dose cohorts at three timepoints. General study findings and limits: Expanded peripheral T cell antigen specificity was not determined. Clones of CD4+ and CD8+ blood T cells grew by week 6 at doses of 0.1 to 3.0 mg/kg.

V shed 2 bases, J shed 5 bases, and the junction held 8 bases outside the gene matches. The CDR3 totals 15 residues. The V gene's germline CDR1 is SGHDT and CDR2 YYEEEE. Only in-frame clones appear in the TCRdb table, and some are missing; sequencing was by immunoSEQ multiplex PCR. The data hold around 25,000 clones, with around 80% observed a single time. The gene calls are TRBV5-6 and TRBJ2-7; TRBD2 matches at 9 bases. This receptor was taken from an adult with an advanced solid tumor such as melanoma, head and neck, liver or kidney cancer. The sample here was CD4+ or CD8+ T cells sorted from blood, taken in a trial of the OX40 agonist ivuxolimab. The CDR3 nucleotides are TGTGCCAGCAGCTTTGCGGGGGGGCGGTTCGACGAGCAGTACTTC. Translating it yields CASSFAGGRFDEQYF.